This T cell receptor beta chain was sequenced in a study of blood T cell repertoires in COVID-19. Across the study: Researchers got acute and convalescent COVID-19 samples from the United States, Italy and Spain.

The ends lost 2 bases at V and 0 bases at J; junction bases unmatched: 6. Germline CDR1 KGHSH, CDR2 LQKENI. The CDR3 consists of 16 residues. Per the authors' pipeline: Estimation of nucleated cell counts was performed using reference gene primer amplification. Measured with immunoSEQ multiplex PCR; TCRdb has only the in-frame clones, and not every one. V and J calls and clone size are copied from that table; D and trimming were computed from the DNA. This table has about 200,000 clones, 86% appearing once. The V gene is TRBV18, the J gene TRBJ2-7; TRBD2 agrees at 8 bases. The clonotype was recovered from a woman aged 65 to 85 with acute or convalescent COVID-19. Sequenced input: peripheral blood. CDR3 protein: CASSPLGLVLSYEQYF. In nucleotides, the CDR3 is TGTGCCAGCTCACCATTGGGACTAGTTCTCTCCTACGAGCAGTACTTC.